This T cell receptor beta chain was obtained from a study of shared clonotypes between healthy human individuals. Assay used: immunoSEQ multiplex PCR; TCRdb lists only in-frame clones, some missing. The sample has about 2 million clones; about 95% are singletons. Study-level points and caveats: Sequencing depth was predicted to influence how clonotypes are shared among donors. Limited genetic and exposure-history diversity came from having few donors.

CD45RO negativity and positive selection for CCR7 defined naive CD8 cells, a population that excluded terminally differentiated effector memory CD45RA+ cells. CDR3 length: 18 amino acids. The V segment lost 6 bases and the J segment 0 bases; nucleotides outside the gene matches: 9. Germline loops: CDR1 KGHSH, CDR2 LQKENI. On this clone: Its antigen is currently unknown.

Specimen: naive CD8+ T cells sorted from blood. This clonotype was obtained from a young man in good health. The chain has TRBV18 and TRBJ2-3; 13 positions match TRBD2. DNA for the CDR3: TGTGCCAGCTCTCTGCTAGGACTAGCGGGGGCCAGCACAGATACGCAGTATTTT. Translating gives CASSLLGLAGASTDTQYF. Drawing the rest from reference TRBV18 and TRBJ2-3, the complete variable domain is NAGVMQNPRHLVRRRGQEARLRCSPMKGHSHVYWYRQLPEEGLKFMVYLQKENIIDESGMPKERFSAEFPKEGPSILRIQQVVRGDSAAYFCASSLLGLAGASTDTQYFGPGTRLTVL.